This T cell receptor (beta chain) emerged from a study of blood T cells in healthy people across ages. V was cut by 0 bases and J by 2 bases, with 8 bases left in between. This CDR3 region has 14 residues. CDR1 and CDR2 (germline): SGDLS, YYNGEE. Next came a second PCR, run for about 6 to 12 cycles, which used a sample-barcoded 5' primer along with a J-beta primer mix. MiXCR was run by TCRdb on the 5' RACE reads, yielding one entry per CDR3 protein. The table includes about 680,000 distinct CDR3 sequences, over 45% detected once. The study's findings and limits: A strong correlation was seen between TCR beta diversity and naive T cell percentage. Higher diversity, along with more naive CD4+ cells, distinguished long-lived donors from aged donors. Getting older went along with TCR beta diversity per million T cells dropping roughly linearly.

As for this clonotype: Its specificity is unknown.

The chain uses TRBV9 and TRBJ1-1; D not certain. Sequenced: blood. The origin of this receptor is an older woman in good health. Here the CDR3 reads CASSVVAGNTEAFF. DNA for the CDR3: TGTGCCAGCAGCGTAGTGGCGGGAAACACTGAAGCTTTCTTT.